Presented here are 2 T cell receptor beta chains from one specimen sequenced in a study of PD-1 blockade in classical Hodgkin lymphoma. The method was immunoSEQ multiplex PCR; TCRdb's version includes in-frame clones alone and lacks a portion of them. The sample has tens of thousands of clones, about 75% seen once. Regarding time point: cycle 4 day 1 (C4D1), after five to seven weeks of nivolumab. No patient escaped relapse after autologous stem cell transplantation, and brentuximab vedotin exposure varied. The sequencing used peripheral blood mononuclear cells (PBMCs), collected before the fourth cycle of nivolumab. These receptors came from a human donor with classical Hodgkin lymphoma.

The chain employs TRBV29-1 and TRBJ2-5, with D tentatively TRBD2 (5 bases). There are 14 residues in the CDR3. Trimming left V 6 bases short and J 5 bases short, with 19 bases between. In germline, CDR1 is SQVTM, CDR2 ANQGSEA. DNA of the CDR3: TGCAGCGTCGGAAGAACTAGTCGCGGGGAGACCCAGTACTTC. Translation: CSVGRTSRGETQYF.

DNA for the CDR3: TGTGCCATCAGTTCAGGGGGTGACAACTATGGCTACACCTTC. This translates into CAISSGGDNYGYTF. The chain carries TRBV10-3 and TRBJ1-2; 7 bases are a match to TRBD1. The germline gives CDR1 ENHRY, CDR2 SYGVKD. The CDR3 runs 14 residues. The J segment lost 2 bases and the V segment lost 5 bases, leaving 5 bases of the junction unmatched.